A single sample is the source of the 25 T cell receptor beta chains below, sequenced in a study of a mutant IDH1 vaccine in newly diagnosed glioma. Documented time point: baseline, week 1 (first vaccination visit). As to treatment: pre-vaccination baseline after standard-of-care therapy. Profiled with immunoSEQ multiplex PCR; TCRdb holds only in-frame clones, not every one. Of nearly 70,000 clones listed, around 79% are singletons. The sample was PBMCs, taken from a glioma patient treated with radiotherapy, temozolomide or both. All receptors come from a man in his fifties with glioma.

J is TRBJ1-1 and V is TRBV20-1; D is unclear. Germline loops: CDR1 DFQATT, CDR2 SNEGSKA (reference sequence). The CDR3 extends over 11 amino acids. Trimming left V 6 bases short and J 5 bases short, with 10 bases between. CDR3 protein: CSALRTTEAFF. The CDR3 DNA sequence: TGCAGTGCCCTTAGGACGACTGAAGCTTTCTTT.

V usage is TRBV5-1 and J usage is TRBJ1-2; D perhaps matches TRBD1 (5 bases). The CDR3 is made up of 14 amino acids. Trimming removed 0 bases from V and 4 bases from J, with 10 bases in between. From germline, CDR1 is SGHRS and CDR2 YFSETQ. This CDR3 is CASSLEAGIYGYTF. The CDR3 DNA sequence: TGCGCCAGCAGCTTGGAGGCAGGGATCTATGGCTACACCTTC.

The J gene is TRBJ1-2, the V gene TRBV30, with 8 positions matching TRBD1. CDR1 is GTSNPN, CDR2 SVGIG, per germline (reference sequence). V lost 2 bases, J lost 6 bases, and 5 bases stayed unmatched. The CDR3 is 13 amino acids. DNA for the CDR3: TGTGCCTGGAGTCCCAGGGGGCACAATGGCTACACCTTC. Protein product: CAWSPRGHNGYTF.

This clone was seen a few times. The V gene is TRBV6-6, the J gene TRBJ2-1, with 7 bases aligning to TRBD1. CDR3 size: 14 residues. The germline gives CDR1 MNHNY, CDR2 SVGAGI (reference sequence). V lost 5 bases, J lost 1 base, and 2 bases stayed unmatched. CDR3 DNA: TGTGCCAGCAGTCGGGACAGATCCTACAATGAGCAGTTCTTC. This translates into CASSRDRSYNEQFF.

The genes are TRBV7-9 and TRBJ2-7; perhaps TRBD2 as D (5 bases). CDR1 and CDR2 (germline): SEHNR, FQNEAQ (reference sequence). With 4 bases removed from V and 0 bases from J, the gap between germline ends came to 10 bases. There are 14 residues in the CDR3. The CDR3 sequence: CASSSMGSSYEQYF. CDR3 DNA sequence: TGTGCCAGCAGCTCAATGGGGAGCTCCTACGAGCAGTACTTC.

The chain employs TRBV5-1 and TRBJ2-2; D gene uncertain. The CDR3 extends over 15 amino acids. From germline, CDR1 is SGHRS and CDR2 YFSETQ. V gave up 0 bases and J gave up 0 bases, with 6 bases separating them. The CDR3 DNA sequence: TGCGCCAGCAGCTTGGATGACCCGAACACCGGGGAGCTGTTTTTT. Residues: CASSLDDPNTGELFF.

The gene calls are TRBV6-1 and TRBJ2-1, with D possibly being TRBD2 (6 bases). Germline assignment: CDR1 MNHNS and CDR2 SASEGT. Trimming removed 7 bases at V and 0 bases at J, with 13 bases between. The CDR3 sequence is 15 residues long. The CDR3 spells CASMGRGSSYNEQFF. As DNA, the CDR3 is TGTGCCAGCATGGGGCGGGGTAGCTCCTACAATGAGCAGTTCTTC.

V is TRBV6-5 and J is TRBJ1-3; 10 bases match TRBD1. The germline gives CDR1 MNHEY, CDR2 SVGAGI. V lost 2 bases and J lost 0; bases outside the gene matches: 1. CDR3 length equals 16 residues. CDR3 coding DNA: TGTGCCAGCAGTTACCGGACAGGGGGCTCTGGAAACACCATATATTTT. Protein sequence: CASSYRTGGSGNTIYF.

This chain links TRBV5-4 with TRBJ2-3; 7 positions match TRBD1. The CDR3 consists of 16 residues. Unmatched junction bases numbered 6, after V lost 0 bases and J lost 2 bases. Germline-derived CDR1 and CDR2 are SGHNT and YYREEE (reference sequence). The DNA of the CDR3 is TGTGCCAGCAGCTTGGGTCCGGGACAGATCACAGATACGCAGTATTTT. The encoded protein is CASSLGPGQITDTQYF.

The chain couples TRBV5-4 to TRBJ1-1, with D uncertain. Germline CDR1 SGHNT, CDR2 YYREEE (reference sequence). V was shortened by 2 bases and J by 4 bases, with 6 bases between the two germline ends. CDR3 length equals 12 residues. As DNA, the CDR3 is TGTGCCAGCAGCTTTAAAGGCACTGAAGCTTTCTTT. Translated: CASSFKGTEAFF. The full variable domain, in which reference TRBV5-4 and TRBJ1-1 provide the parts outside the CDR3, is ETGVTQSPTHLIKTRGQQVTLRCSSQSGHNTVSWYQQALGQGPQFIFQYYREEENGRGNFPPRFSGLQFPNYSSELNVNALELDDSALYLCASSFKGTEAFFGQGTRLTVV.

The V call is TRBV4-1, the J call TRBJ2-7; D is unclear. This CDR3 is 13 amino acids long. CDR1 MGHRA and CDR2 YSYEKL come from the germline V gene. The V and J ends lost 0 bases and 3 bases respectively, with 6 bases between them. CDR3 nucleotide sequence: TGCGCCAGCAGCCAAGATCAGTACTACGAGCAGTACTTC. Translation: CASSQDQYYEQYF.

The chain has TRBV6-5 and TRBJ2-5, with D perhaps TRBD1 (5 bases). Between the trimmed V and J ends, which lost 2 bases and 3 bases, there was a span of 10 bases. Looked up from germline, CDR1 is MNHEY and CDR2 is SVGAGI. The CDR3 has 14 residues. CDR3 in DNA: TGTGCCAGCAGTTACGGGGCAGGGAAAGAGACCCAGTACTTC. Its translation is CASSYGAGKETQYF.

The chain links TRBV7-9 to TRBJ2-3; D ambiguous. This CDR3 has 12 residues. Germline CDR1 and CDR2: SEHNR and FQNEAQ (reference sequence). The V gene lost 4 bases and the J gene lost 6 bases, with 8 bases spanning the gap. The CDR3 here is CASSSVGDTQYF. CDR3 coding DNA: TGTGCCAGCAGCTCAGTAGGCGATACGCAGTATTTT.

This chain joins TRBV28 and TRBJ1-5, with 8 bases matching TRBD1. This CDR3 contains 15 residues. Germline-derived CDR1 and CDR2 are MDHEN and SYDVKM. With V trimmed by 4 bases and J by 4 bases, 6 bases remained unmatched. DNA for the CDR3: TGTGCCAGCAGTTCGACAGGGGCCCAGAATCAGCCCCAGCATTTT. This gives the protein CASSSTGAQNQPQHF. The full variable domain, rest sourced from reference TRBV28 and TRBJ1-5, is DVKVTQSSRYLVKRTGEKVFLECVQDMDHENMFWYRQDPGLGLRLIYFSYDVKMKEKGDIPEGYSVSREKKERFSLILESASTNQTSMYLCASSSTGAQNQPQHFGDGTRLSIL.

The V call is TRBV10-3, the J call TRBJ1-2, with TRBD1 matching 9 bases. Unmatched junction bases numbered 14, after V lost 5 bases and J lost 7 bases. Germline V gene lookup returns CDR1 ENHRY and CDR2 SYGVKD. The CDR3 consists of 16 residues. CDR3 nucleotides: TGTGCCATCAGTCCGAGGGACAGGGAAGGTAGCGGTGGCTACACCTTC. This translates into CAISPRDREGSGGYTF.

The chain is built from TRBV29-1 and TRBJ2-5; 11 bases map to TRBD1. This CDR3 contains 14 residues. CDR1 and CDR2 from the germline V gene are SQVTM and ANQGSEA. The J segment lost 3 bases and the V segment lost 7 bases, leaving 7 bases of the junction unmatched. CDR3 coding DNA: TGCAGCGCACCGGGACAGGGGGGAGAAGAGACCCAGTACTTC. Translating gives CSAPGQGGEETQYF.

This clone was seen a single time. The chain is built from TRBV29-1 and TRBJ2-1, with 8 bases aligning to TRBD1. The CDR3 length is 13 residues. Germline V gene data show CDR1 as SQVTM and CDR2 as ANQGSEA. With V trimmed by 3 bases and J by 4 bases, 2 bases remained unmatched. The CDR3 DNA sequence: TGCAGCGTTGAGGGACAGGTATACAATGAGCAGTTCTTC. Translation: CSVEGQVYNEQFF.

The chain employs TRBV4-2 and TRBJ2-7, with 8 bases matching TRBD1. CDR3 length equals 15 residues. V lost 1 base and J lost 2; bases outside the gene matches: 4. Looked up from germline, CDR1 is LGHNA and CDR2 is YNFKEQ. CDR3 bases: TGTGCCAGCAGCCAAGGGACAGGGAGGACCTACGAGCAGTACTTC. Translated: CASSQGTGRTYEQYF.

This chain links TRBV6-6 with TRBJ1-3; D ambiguous. V shed 6 bases and J shed 4 bases, with 7 bases lying between them. The germline V gene has CDR1 MNHNY and CDR2 SVGAGI (reference sequence). There are 12 residues in the CDR3. The CDR3 protein is CASRAVGNTIYF. Here the CDR3 DNA reads TGTGCCAGCAGGGCGGTCGGAAACACCATATATTTT.

The DNA of the CDR3 is TGTGCCAGCTCATCCAGCGTTTCCTCGATATCTGGCTACACCTTC. It specifies CASSSSVSSISGYTF. The V call is TRBV18, the J call TRBJ1-2; D ambiguous. CDR1 and CDR2 from the germline V gene are KGHSH and LQKENI. The CDR3 is 15 amino acids. The V end lost 5 bases, the J end lost 7 bases, and 20 bases lay between the germline ends.

V is TRBV10-3 and J is TRBJ2-1; D may correspond to TRBD1 or TRBD2 (5 bases each). The ends were cut back, 4 bases at V and 10 bases at J, with 14 bases in the middle. Germline CDR1 ENHRY, CDR2 SYGVKD. The CDR3 is made up of 13 amino acids. CDR3 in amino acids: CAISGQSREEQFF. CDR3 DNA sequence: TGTGCCATCAGTGGACAGTCGAGGGAGGAGCAGTTCTTC.

With respect to this clone: The limits of the CDR3 on the DNA are not certain, so only TCRdb's listed CDR3 is given. The chain uses TRBV30 and TRBJ2-1; the D call of TRBD2 is as the table states it, not checked on the DNA. Germline CDR1 reads GTSNPN; CDR2 reads SVGIG (reference sequence). A total of 14 residues make up the CDR3, ends included. The CDR3 reads CACSASGGYNEQFF.

The chain couples TRBV9 to TRBJ2-5; 7 bases are a match to TRBD1. Germline CDR1 reads SGDLS; CDR2 reads YYNGEE. The CDR3 covers 16 residues. V shed 0 bases, J shed 4 bases, and the junction held 9 bases outside the gene matches. The CDR3 nucleotides are TGTGCCAGCAGCGTAGAAGGGGGCGTTCCCCCAGAGACCCAGTACTTC. Encoded protein: CASSVEGGVPPETQYF. Complete variable domain (other parts from reference TRBV9 and TRBJ2-5): DSGVTQTPKHLITATGQRVTLRCSPRSGDLSVYWYQQSLDQGLQFLIQYYNGEERAKGNILERFSAQQFPDLHSELNLSSLELGDSALYFCASSVEGGVPPETQYFGPGTRLLVL.

The rearrangement uses TRBV6-5 and TRBJ1-2; the match to TRBD1 covers 12 bases. The CDR3 is 15 amino acids. Germline V gene data show CDR1 as MNHEY and CDR2 as SVGAGI. The V segment lost 8 bases and the J segment 8 bases; nucleotides outside the gene matches: 12. CDR3 coding DNA: TGTGCCAGCGGGGGGACAGGGGGCGCGCGAAAGGGCTACACCTTC. This translates into CASGGTGGARKGYTF.

The rearrangement uses TRBV14 and TRBJ1-2; D unclear. CDR1 SGHDN and CDR2 FVKESK come from the germline V gene. The germline V and J ends were trimmed by 4 bases and 5 bases, with 11 bases remaining between them. The CDR3 is 13 residues long. The CDR3 is CASSRVRTYGYTF. In nucleotides, the CDR3 is TGTGCCAGCAGCCGCGTACGAACTTATGGCTACACCTTC.